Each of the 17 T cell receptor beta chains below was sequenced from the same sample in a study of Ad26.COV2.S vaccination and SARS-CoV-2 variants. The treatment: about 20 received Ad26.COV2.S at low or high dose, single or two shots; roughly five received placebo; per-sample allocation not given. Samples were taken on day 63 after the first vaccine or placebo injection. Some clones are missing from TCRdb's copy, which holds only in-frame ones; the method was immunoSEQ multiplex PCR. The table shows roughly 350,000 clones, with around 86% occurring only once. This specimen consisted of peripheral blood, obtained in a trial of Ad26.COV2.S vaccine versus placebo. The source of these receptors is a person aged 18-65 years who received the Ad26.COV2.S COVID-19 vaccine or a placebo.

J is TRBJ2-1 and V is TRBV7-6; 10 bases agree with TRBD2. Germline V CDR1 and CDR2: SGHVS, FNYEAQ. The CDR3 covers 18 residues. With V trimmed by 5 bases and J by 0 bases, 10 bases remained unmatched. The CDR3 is CASSHPVAGGFSYNEQFF. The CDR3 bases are TGTGCCAGCAGCCACCCAGTAGCGGGGGGATTCTCCTACAATGAGCAGTTCTTC.

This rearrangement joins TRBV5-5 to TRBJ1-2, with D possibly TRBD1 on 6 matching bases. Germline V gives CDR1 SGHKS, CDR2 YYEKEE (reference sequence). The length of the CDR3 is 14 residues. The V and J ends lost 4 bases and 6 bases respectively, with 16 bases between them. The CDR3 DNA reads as TGTGCCAGCAGCCCGCGGATGGGGGCCGATGGCTACACCTTC. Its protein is CASSPRMGADGYTF.

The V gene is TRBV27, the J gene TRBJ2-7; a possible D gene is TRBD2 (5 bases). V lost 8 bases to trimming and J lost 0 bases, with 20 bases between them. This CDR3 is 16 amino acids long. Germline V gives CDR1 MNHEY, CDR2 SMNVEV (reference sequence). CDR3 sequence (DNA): TGTGCCAGCCTAAAAACGGCGGGCTTGCACTCCTACGAGCAGTACTTC. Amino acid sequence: CASLKTAGLHSYEQYF.

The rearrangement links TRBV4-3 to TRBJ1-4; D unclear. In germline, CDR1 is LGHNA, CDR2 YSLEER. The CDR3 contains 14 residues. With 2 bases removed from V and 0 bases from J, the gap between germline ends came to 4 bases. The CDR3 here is CASSQKATNEKLFF. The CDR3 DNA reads TGCGCCAGCAGCCAAAAGGCAACTAATGAAAAACTGTTTTTT.

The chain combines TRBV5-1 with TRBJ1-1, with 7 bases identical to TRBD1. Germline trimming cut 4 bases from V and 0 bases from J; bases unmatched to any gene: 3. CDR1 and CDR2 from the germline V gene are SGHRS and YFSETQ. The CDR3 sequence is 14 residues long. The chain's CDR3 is CASSVGQMNTEAFF. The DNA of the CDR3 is TGCGCCAGCAGCGTGGGACAGATGAACACTGAAGCTTTCTTT.

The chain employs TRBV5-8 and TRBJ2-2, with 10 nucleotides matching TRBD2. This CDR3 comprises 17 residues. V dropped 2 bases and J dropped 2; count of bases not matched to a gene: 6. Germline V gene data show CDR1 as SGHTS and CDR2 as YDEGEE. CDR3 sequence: CASSFVLAGDNTGELFF. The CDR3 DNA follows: TGTGCCAGCAGCTTTGTTCTAGCGGGGGACAACACCGGGGAGCTGTTTTTT. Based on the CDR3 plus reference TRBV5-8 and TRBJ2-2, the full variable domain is EAGVTQSPTHLIKTRGQQATLRCSPISGHTSVYWYQQALGLGLQFLLWYDEGEERNRGNFPPRFSGRQFPNYSSELNVNALELEDSALYLCASSFVLAGDNTGELFFGEGSRLTVL.

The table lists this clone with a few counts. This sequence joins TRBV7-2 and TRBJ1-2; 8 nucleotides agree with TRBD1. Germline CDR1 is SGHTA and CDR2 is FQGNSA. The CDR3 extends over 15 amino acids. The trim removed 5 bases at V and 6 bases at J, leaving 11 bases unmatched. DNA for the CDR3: TGTGCCAGCAGCCTCAACAGGGGGTTGAGGGATGGCTACACCTTC. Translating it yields CASSLNRGLRDGYTF.

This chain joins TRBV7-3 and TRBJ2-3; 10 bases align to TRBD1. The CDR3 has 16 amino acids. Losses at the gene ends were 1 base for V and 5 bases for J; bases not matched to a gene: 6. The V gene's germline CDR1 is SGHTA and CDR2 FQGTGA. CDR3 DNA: TGTGCCAGCAGCTTAAACCGGGACAGGGGCTTAGATACGCAGTATTTT. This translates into CASSLNRDRGLDTQYF.

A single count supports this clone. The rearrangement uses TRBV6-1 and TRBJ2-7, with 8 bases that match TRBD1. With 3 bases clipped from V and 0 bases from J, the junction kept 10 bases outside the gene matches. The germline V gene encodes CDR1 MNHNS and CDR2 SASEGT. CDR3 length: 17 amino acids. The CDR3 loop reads CASSDDEWTGNSYEQYF. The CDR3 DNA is TGTGCCAGCAGTGACGACGAATGGACAGGGAACTCCTACGAGCAGTACTTC.

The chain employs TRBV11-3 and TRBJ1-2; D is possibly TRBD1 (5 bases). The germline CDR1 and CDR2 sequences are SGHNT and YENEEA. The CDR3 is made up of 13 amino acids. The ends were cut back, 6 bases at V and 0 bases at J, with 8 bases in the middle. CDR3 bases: TGTGCCAGCAGGAAGACAGCTAACTATGGCTACACCTTC. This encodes CASRKTANYGYTF.

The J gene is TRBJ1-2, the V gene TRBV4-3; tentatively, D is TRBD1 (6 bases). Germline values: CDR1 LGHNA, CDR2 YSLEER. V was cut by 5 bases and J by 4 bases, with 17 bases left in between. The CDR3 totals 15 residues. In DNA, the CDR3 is TGCGCCAGCAGCAGAGGACAGCTTCCTACCTATGGCTACACCTTC. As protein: CASSRGQLPTYGYTF.

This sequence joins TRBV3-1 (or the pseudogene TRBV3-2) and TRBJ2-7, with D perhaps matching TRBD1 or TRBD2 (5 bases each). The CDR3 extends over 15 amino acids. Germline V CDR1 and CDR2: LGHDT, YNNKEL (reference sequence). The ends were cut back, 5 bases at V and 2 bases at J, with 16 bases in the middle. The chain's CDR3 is CASSTGPSLTYEQYF. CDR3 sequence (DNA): TGTGCCAGCAGCACGGGACCGTCCTTAACCTACGAGCAGTACTTC.

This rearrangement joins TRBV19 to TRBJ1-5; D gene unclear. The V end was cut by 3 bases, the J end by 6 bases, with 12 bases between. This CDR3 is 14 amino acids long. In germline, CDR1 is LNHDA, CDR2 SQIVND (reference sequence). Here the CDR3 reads CASSMEAARQPQHF. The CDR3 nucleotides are TGTGCCAGTAGTATGGAGGCAGCTCGTCAGCCCCAGCATTTT.

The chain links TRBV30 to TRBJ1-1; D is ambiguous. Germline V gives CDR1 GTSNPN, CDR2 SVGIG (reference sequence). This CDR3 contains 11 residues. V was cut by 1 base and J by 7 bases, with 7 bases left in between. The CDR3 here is CAWSEALEAFF. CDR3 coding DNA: TGTGCCTGGAGTGAGGCCCTTGAAGCTTTCTTT.

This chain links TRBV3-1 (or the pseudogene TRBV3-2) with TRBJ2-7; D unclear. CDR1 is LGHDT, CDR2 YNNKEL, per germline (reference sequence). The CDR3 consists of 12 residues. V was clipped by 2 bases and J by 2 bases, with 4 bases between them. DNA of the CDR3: TGTGCCAGCAGCCAATCGACCTACGAGCAGTACTTC. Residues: CASSQSTYEQYF.

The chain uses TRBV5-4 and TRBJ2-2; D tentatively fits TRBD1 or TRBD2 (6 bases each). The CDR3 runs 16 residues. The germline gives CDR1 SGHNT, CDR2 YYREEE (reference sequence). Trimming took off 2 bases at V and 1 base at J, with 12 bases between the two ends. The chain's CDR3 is CASSFPGGLNTGELFF. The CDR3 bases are TGTGCCAGCAGCTTCCCCGGGGGCCTGAACACCGGGGAGCTGTTTTTT.

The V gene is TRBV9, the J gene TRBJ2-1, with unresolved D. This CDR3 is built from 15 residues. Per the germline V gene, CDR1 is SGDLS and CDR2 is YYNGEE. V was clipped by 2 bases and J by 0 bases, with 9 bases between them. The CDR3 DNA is TGTGCCAGCAGCGTTGGAGTTAGCTCCTACAATGAGCAGTTCTTC. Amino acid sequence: CASSVGVSSYNEQFF.